This T cell receptor beta chain was sequenced in a study of T cell responses to AZD1222 COVID-19 vaccine (TCRdb year 2021). In terms of the full investigation: AZD1222 recipients with second doses at about 4 weeks or about 12 weeks were pooled, because spike-specific TCR depth and breadth did not differ between schedules. A total of just over 230 trial participants underwent TCR sequencing, of whom about 210 had received two doses of AZD1222 and around 25 had received two doses of the MenACWY control vaccine. Trial participants were enrolled by age into 18-55, 56-69 and 70-plus year subgroups, with roughly 160, 29 and 62 TCR-sequenced participants respectively.

As concerns this clone: Its target antigen remains unknown. No much larger clonotype is one base removed from it; base qualities were not supplied.

V is shortened by 0 bases, J by 2 bases, and the region joining them spans 15 bases. Including cysteine and phenylalanine, the CDR3 has 17 amino acids. Just CDR3 DNA is preserved here, 51 bases in frame from base 1. CDR1 and CDR2 are read off the germline V gene as ENHRY and SYGVKD. The CDR3 regions of human TCRbeta chains were analyzed by immunosequencing. On the study's bioinformatics: Repertoire TCRs were matched against a reference library of SARS-CoV-2-specific TCRs generated with the MIRA antigen-specificity platform. Breadth was defined as the fraction of unique TCRs that were SARS-CoV-2-associated. Depth was defined as the fraction of total T cells that were SARS-CoV-2-associated. Using the MIRA data, each spike-specific TCR was mapped to the spike region that the TCR reacts to and placed in a CD4 or CD8 class. Log10-transformed breadth and depth values were compared by one-way ANOVA with Sidak's multiple comparisons tests. TCRdb mirrors the immuneACCESS table, restricted to in-frame sequences. Some clones are absent from its copies; in checked studies, under half trace to an unresolved V gene, and the reason for the others is unknown. V and J calls and clone size are given by that table; D and trimming were obtained from the DNA. This sample gives over 150,000 clones in total; 92% of them show up just once. About 10% of the sample comes from the top ten.

The sample's time point, from its label and the paper: baseline before first vaccination. The vaccinee samples were drawn from two UK trials, COV001 and COV002, one of which was a single-blind randomized controlled phase 2/3 trial testing AZD1222 (ChAdOx1 nCoV-19) in healthy adults. Trial participant PBMC samples were collected at day 0 and day 28 after the second dose for TCRbeta chain sequencing. Results the study describes overall, beyond this receptor: The 56-69-year group was small, and its depth increase did not reach significance, likely because of low power. Reportedly, close to half of the unique spike-specific TCRs recognized epitopes lying outside the regions that are mutated in the B.1.351 and B.1.1.7 variants. The vaccine-associated CD4 TCRs covered the entire spike protein, and the dominant responses fell in regions 160-218 and 743-854. Most participants were white British and females outnumbered males, and the authors suggested that clonal diversity may have been underestimated. Conclusions about previously exposed vaccinees are limited, since just a handful of AZD1222 recipients were seropositive for SARS-CoV-2 at baseline. A significant rise in spike-specific TCR breadth and depth was observed after two AZD1222 doses relative to day 0 and relative to MenACWY recipients. Because no samples from the day 14 peak response were available, repertoires could be characterized only after the peak T cell response.

This sequence was found in an adult in good health. The source material was peripheral blood, sampled on day 0 of AZD1222 vaccination. Recombination linked TRBV10-3 to TRBJ2-3, with TRBD1 tentatively as D gene (6 bases match). The nucleotide sequence reads as follows: TGTGCCATCAGTGAGTCCCCGGACAGCGGATACACAGATACGCAGTATTTT. Translated, it reads CAISESPDSGYTDTQYF.